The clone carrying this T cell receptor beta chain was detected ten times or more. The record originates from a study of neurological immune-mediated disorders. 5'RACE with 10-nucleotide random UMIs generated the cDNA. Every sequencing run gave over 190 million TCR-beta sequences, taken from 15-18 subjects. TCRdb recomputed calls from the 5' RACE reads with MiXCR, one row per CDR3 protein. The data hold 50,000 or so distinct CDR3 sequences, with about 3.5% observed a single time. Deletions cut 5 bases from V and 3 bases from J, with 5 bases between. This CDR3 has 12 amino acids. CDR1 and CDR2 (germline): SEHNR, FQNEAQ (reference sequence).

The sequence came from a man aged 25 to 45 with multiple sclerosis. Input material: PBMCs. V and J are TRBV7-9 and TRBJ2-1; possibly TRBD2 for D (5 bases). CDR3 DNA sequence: TGTGCCAGCAGCGAGGGCTACAATGAGCAGTTCTTC. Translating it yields CASSEGYNEQFF.